Each of the 26 T cell receptor beta chains below was sequenced from the same sample in a study of T-cell reconstitution after alpha-beta-depleted transplantation in children. Unique molecular identifiers were incorporated into the prepared TCRbeta library. One entry per CDR3 protein, called by TCRdb with MiXCR from the PCR reads. The sample consists of 250,000 to 400,000 distinct CDR3 sequences, 23% of them appearing once. The material was PBMCs, mostly from graft donor cells, obtained 180 days after TCRalphabeta/CD19-depleted stem cell transplant. The receptor set was obtained from a male patient younger than 18 who had a stem cell transplant for acute lymphoblastic leukemia, so the T cells may come from the graft donor.

The rearrangement joins TRBV7-3 to TRBJ2-1; 10 bases match TRBD2. Germline V gives CDR1 SGHTA, CDR2 FQGTGA. This CDR3 is built from 14 residues. Trimming at V came to 5 bases and at J to 9 bases, leaving 7 bases not matched to a gene. CDR3 DNA sequence: TGTGCCAGCAGCCCCGGGACTAGCGTAACTGAGCAGTTCTTC. Translation gives CASSPGTSVTEQFF. Full variable domain (remainder filled in from reference TRBV7-3 and TRBJ2-1): GAGVSQTPSNKVTEKGKYVELRCDPISGHTALYWYRQSLGQGPEFLIYFQGTGAADDSGLPNDRFFAVRPEGSVSTLKIQRTERGDSAVYLCASSPGTSVTEQFFGPGTRLTVL.

This clonotype was detected a few times. The chain uses TRBV7-3 and TRBJ2-2, with a weak D call TRBD1 (5 bases). V was pared by 2 bases and J by 7 bases, with 5 bases between. Germline V gives CDR1 SGHTA, CDR2 FQGTGA. CDR3 length: 12 residues. Written as DNA, the CDR3 is TGTGCCAGCAGCTTACAGGGCGGGGAGCTGTTTTTT. Residues: CASSLQGGELFF. Complete variable domain (other parts from reference TRBV7-3 and TRBJ2-2): GAGVSQTPSNKVTEKGKYVELRCDPISGHTALYWYRQSLGQGPEFLIYFQGTGAADDSGLPNDRFFAVRPEGSVSTLKIQRTERGDSAVYLCASSLQGGELFFGEGSRLTVL.

The rearrangement uses TRBV20-1 and TRBJ1-5; 7 nucleotides match TRBD1. V dropped 6 bases and J dropped 6; count of bases not matched to a gene: 5. The CDR3 covers 12 residues. CDR1 DFQATT and CDR2 SNEGSKA come from the germline V gene (reference sequence). The CDR3 protein is CSAETGSQPQHF. For the CDR3, the DNA is TGCAGTGCCGAGACAGGGAGTCAGCCCCAGCATTTT.

Turning to this clonotype: A much larger clone differs from this one at a single base, so this may be a read error. The V call is TRBV5-1, the J call TRBJ2-6; 10 bases match TRBD1. This CDR3 is built from 18 residues. Germline V gene sequence: CDR1 SGHRS, CDR2 YFSETQ. CDR3 loop: CASILERTGGIGANVLTF. In DNA form, the CDR3 reads TGCGCCAGCATCTTGGAAAGGACAGGGGGAATTGGGGCCAACGTCCTGACTTTC.

This clonotype was seen a handful of times. The CDR3 DNA sequence: TGCAGTGCTAGTGGACTCGGACTAGCGGCATACAATGAGCAGTTCTTC. It translates to CSASGLGLAAYNEQFF. The chain combines TRBV20-1 with TRBJ2-1; 10 bases map to TRBD2. Germline V gives CDR1 DFQATT, CDR2 SNEGSKA (reference sequence). V dropped 3 bases and J dropped 4; count of bases not matched to a gene: 9. The CDR3 runs to 16 residues.

With respect to this clonotype: At one boundary the junction diverges from the germline segment, which might be a read error. In nucleotides, the CDR3 is TGTGCCAGCGGCGTGGCGGGAGAACCCGCAGGCGAGCAGTACTTC. Translated, it gives CASGVAGEPAGEQYF. This sequence joins TRBV9 and TRBJ2-7; 7 bases are shared with TRBD2. CDR1 SGDLS and CDR2 YYNGEE come from the germline V gene. This CDR3 comprises 15 residues.

This clonotype was counted once. The J gene is TRBJ2-5, the V gene TRBV14, with D tentatively TRBD1 (6 bases). CDR3 length: 17 amino acids. V lost 0 bases, J lost 7 bases, and 21 bases lay in between. From germline, CDR1 is SGHDN and CDR2 FVKESK. The CDR3 sequence is CASSQDETARRGGTQYF. Here the CDR3 DNA reads TGTGCCAGCAGCCAAGACGAGACCGCCCGCAGGGGCGGGACCCAGTACTTC.

The V gene is TRBV9, the J gene TRBJ2-1; the D gene is possibly TRBD1 (5 bases). Looked up from germline, CDR1 is SGDLS and CDR2 is YYNGEE. The CDR3 covers 14 residues. Trimming took 0 bases from V and 10 from J, leaving 14 bases between them. The CDR3 DNA reads TGTGCCAGCAGCGTAGTGGGGCAGGGAAGAGAGCAGTTCTTC. It encodes CASSVVGQGREQFF. The full variable domain, with the rest looked up from reference TRBV9 and TRBJ2-1, is DSGVTQTPKHLITATGQRVTLRCSPRSGDLSVYWYQQSLDQGLQFLIQYYNGEERAKGNILERFSAQQFPDLHSELNLSSLELGDSALYFCASSVVGQGREQFFGPGTRLTVL.

The chain combines TRBV4-1 with TRBJ1-4; TRBD1 is a possible D gene (5 bases). Germline-derived CDR1 and CDR2 are MGHRA and YSYEKL. Trimming shortened V by 4 bases and J by 11 bases, and 17 bases separated the two germline ends. The CDR3 is made up of 14 amino acids. In DNA, the CDR3 is TGCGCCAGCAGCCCCCGGGACCCACGCCGCAAACTGTTTTTT. Encoded protein: CASSPRDPRRKLFF.

The chain carries TRBV5-4 and TRBJ2-1; D may be TRBD1 or TRBD2 (5 bases each). V lost 0 bases and J lost 7, with 14 bases in between. Germline assignment: CDR1 SGHNT and CDR2 YYREEE (reference sequence). CDR3 length: 15 residues. The DNA for the CDR3 is TGTGCCAGCAGCTTGGGGGACCCCCACAGGAATGAGCAGTTCTTC. Translated: CASSLGDPHRNEQFF.

The chain recombines TRBV27 with TRBJ2-1; D not resolved. Germline values: CDR1 MNHEY, CDR2 SMNVEV (reference sequence). The CDR3 length is 11 residues. Trimming left V 9 bases short and J 4 bases short, with 7 bases between. In DNA, the CDR3 is TGTGCCAGTGCTGCGTACAATGAGCAGTTCTTC. Its protein product is CASAAYNEQFF.

The chain recombines TRBV5-1 with TRBJ2-5, with 10 bases aligning to TRBD2. The ends lost 1 base at V and 2 bases at J; junction bases unmatched: 5. The CDR3 contains 16 residues. CDR1 and CDR2 from the germline V gene are SGHRS and YFSETQ. The CDR3 nucleotides read TGCGCCAGCAGCTTGTGGACTAGCGGAGTACAAGAGACCCAGTACTTC. Translating it yields CASSLWTSGVQETQYF.

This clonotype was counted only a few times. The V call is TRBV7-9, the J call TRBJ2-1; D possibly corresponds to TRBD2 (5 bases). V lost 7 bases, J lost 4 bases, and 17 bases lay in between. Germline V gene data show CDR1 as SEHNR and CDR2 as FQNEAQ (reference sequence). The CDR3 runs to 15 residues. The CDR3 coding sequence is TGTGCCAGCACCCCTCGGACTTCCCGGTACAATGAGCAGTTCTTC. Its protein is CASTPRTSRYNEQFF.

The chain couples TRBV20-1 to TRBJ2-5, with 8 bases fitting TRBD2. The CDR3 is 14 residues long. Germline CDR1 reads DFQATT; CDR2 reads SNEGSKA (reference sequence). V gave up 6 bases and J gave up 4 bases; unmatched junction bases: 10. The CDR3 here is CSAGGTSGRETQYF. As DNA, the CDR3 is TGCAGTGCCGGGGGCACTAGCGGACGAGAGACCCAGTACTTC.

In its sample, this clonotype was seen many times. V usage is TRBV12-3 or TRBV12-4 and J usage is TRBJ2-1, with D possibly TRBD1 on 5 matching bases. V dropped 7 bases and J dropped 4 bases, with 8 bases sitting between them. The CDR3 sequence is 12 residues long. This chain's CDR3 is CASTQGYNEQFF. Here the CDR3 DNA reads TGTGCCAGCACCCAGGGTTACAATGAGCAGTTCTTC.

The CDR3 sequence: CSAIRRMGYEQYF. CDR3 DNA: TGCAGTGCTATCCGGAGGATGGGGTACGAGCAGTACTTC. The rearrangement uses TRBV20-1 and TRBJ2-7; tentatively, D is TRBD2 (5 bases). Looked up from germline, CDR1 is DFQATT and CDR2 is SNEGSKA (reference sequence). This CDR3 has 13 amino acids. The V end was cut by 4 bases, the J end by 4 bases, with 14 bases between.

This chain links TRBV11-2 with TRBJ2-1; the match to TRBD2 covers 8 bases. V was clipped by 5 bases and J by 7 bases; unmatched bases: 19. The length of the CDR3 is 18 residues. Germline lookup yields CDR1 SGHAT and CDR2 FQNNGV. The CDR3 DNA reads as TGTGCCAGCAGCCCAACCCCCTTAGCGGGAATACGAGGGAATGAGCAGTTCTTC. Translation gives CASSPTPLAGIRGNEQFF.

There are a few counts of this clonotype. The chain joins TRBV4-1 to TRBJ1-5; maybe TRBD1 (5 bases). V was pared by 1 base and J by 3 bases, with 16 bases between. The CDR3 extends over 17 amino acids. Germline V CDR1 and CDR2: MGHRA, YSYEKL. CDR3 residues: CASSQVITGWVNQPQHF. For the CDR3, the DNA is TGCGCCAGCAGCCAAGTGATTACAGGTTGGGTCAATCAGCCCCAGCATTTT.

The chain is built from TRBV5-4 and TRBJ1-4; 9 positions match TRBD1. The CDR3 covers 19 residues. Losses at the gene ends were 1 base for V and 8 bases for J; bases not matched to a gene: 18. Germline V gene sequence: CDR1 SGHNT, CDR2 YYREEE (reference sequence). As DNA, the CDR3 is TGTGCCAGCAGCTTGTTTGAGGACAGGGGAAATCCCGACCCGGAAAAACTGTTTTTT. This encodes CASSLFEDRGNPDPEKLFF.

The gene calls are TRBV14 and TRBJ1-1; unclear D gene. This CDR3 is 14 amino acids long. Between the trimmed V and J ends, which lost 0 bases and 8 bases, there was a span of 13 bases. CDR1 is SGHDN and CDR2 is FVKESK in the germline V gene. The CDR3 DNA sequence: TGTGCCAGCAGCCAAGATCGGTTTTCCGGGGAAGCTTTCTTT. Its protein is CASSQDRFSGEAFF.

This chain connects TRBV5-6 to TRBJ2-3; possible D gene TRBD2, 5 bases. V was pared by 2 bases and J by 3 bases, with 13 bases between. The CDR3 is 15 residues long. CDR1 and CDR2 (germline): SGHDT, YYEEEE. The DNA of the CDR3 is TGTGCCAGCAGCTTAACGGGGAGAGGTACAGATACGCAGTATTTT. Protein product: CASSLTGRGTDTQYF.

This clonotype was counted only a few times. The V and J genes are TRBV6-5 and TRBJ2-7; D gene ambiguous. Deletions cut 0 bases from V and 1 base from J, with 10 bases between. This CDR3 has 15 residues. Germline CDR1 MNHEY, CDR2 SVGAGI. The CDR3: CASSYSGRASYEQYF. The CDR3 DNA follows: TGTGCCAGCAGTTACTCGGGAAGGGCTTCCTACGAGCAGTACTTC.

This clonotype was seen a handful of times. The chain recombines TRBV29-1 with TRBJ1-1; D uncertain. CDR1 and CDR2 from the germline V gene are SQVTM and ANQGSEA. The CDR3 covers 11 residues. The V and J ends lost 5 bases and 1 base respectively, with 5 bases between them. The CDR3: CSVRGNTEAFF. CDR3 nucleotides: TGCAGCGTTCGGGGGAACACTGAAGCTTTCTTT. The variable domain in full, with the rest retrieved from reference TRBV29-1 and TRBJ1-1, is SAVISQKPSRDICQRGTSLTIQCQVDSQVTMMFWYRQQPGQSLTLIATANQGSEATYESGFVIDKFPISRPNLTFSTLTVSNMSPEDSSIYLCSVRGNTEAFFGQGTRLTVV.

The chain recombines TRBV12-3 or TRBV12-4 with TRBJ2-7; D gene uncertain. V lost 3 bases and J lost 7, with 13 bases in between. CDR3 length equals 13 residues. The CDR3 DNA follows: TGTGCCAGCAGTTTTATGGGGATGCGTGAGCAGTACTTC. Translating gives CASSFMGMREQYF.

V is TRBV25-1 and J is TRBJ2-5, with 7 bases that match TRBD2. CDR1 is MGHDK, CDR2 SYGVNS, per germline. V was clipped by 2 bases and J by 5 bases; unmatched bases: 8. The CDR3 spans 15 residues. CDR3 residues: CASSEVRTRGETQYF. The CDR3 DNA sequence: TGTGCCAGCAGTGAAGTTCGGACTAGGGGCGAGACCCAGTACTTC.

This clonotype was seen a handful of times. The rearrangement links TRBV18 to TRBJ2-7, with D perhaps matching TRBD2 (5 bases). Trimming shortened V by 3 bases and J by 2 bases, and 11 bases separated the two germline ends. The CDR3 spans 14 residues. Germline CDR1 KGHSH, CDR2 LQKENI. CDR3 amino acids: CASSPSSGAYEQYF. The CDR3 region has the DNA TGTGCCAGCTCACCCTCGAGCGGTGCCTACGAGCAGTACTTC.